This entry features one T cell receptor (beta chain) sequence. What it binds is not known. PCR was performed using 60 Vbeta and 13 Jbeta primers. TCRdb's copy holds only in-frame clones and misses some; the assay was immunoSEQ multiplex PCR. The sample has 150,000 to 200,000 clones; 75% to 85% are singletons. The source of the sample is a study of cytomegalovirus exposure and HLA in healthy donors. General study points: Reports showed the classifier diagnosing cytomegalovirus status with high specificity and sensitivity.

The receptor was isolated from a male donor in good health and CMV-seropositive. Source material: PBMCs.

The CDR3 DNA is TGTGCCAGCCTTCGGGAGACCCAGTACTTC. Its translation is CASLRETQYF. J is TRBJ2-5 and V is TRBV6-4, with D unclear. Germline V gene lookup returns CDR1 MRHNA and CDR2 SNTAGT. Trimming cost V 8 bases and J 5 bases, with 6 bases left between them. The CDR3 has 10 amino acids.